These 24 T cell receptor beta chains originate from one sample sequenced in a study of shared clonotypes between healthy human individuals. Method: immunoSEQ multiplex PCR; TCRdb's copy keeps in-frame clones and lacks some. The data contain over 2 million clones, less than 95% of them singletons. Sequencing was carried out using naive CD4+ T cells from PBMCs. Documented subset: CD45RA+ positively selected. These receptors were taken from a man aged 18 to 29 in good health. Some clones in this sample may be carry-over from other donors' samples.

The chain combines TRBV28 with TRBJ1-1, with 7 bases that match TRBD1. Germline CDR1 reads MDHEN; CDR2 reads SYDVKM. CDR3 length: 16 amino acids. V lost 2 bases, J lost 1 base, and 7 bases stayed unmatched. CDR3 sequence: CASSLRSGGPNTEAFF. The CDR3, as DNA: TGTGCCAGCAGTTTACGGTCAGGGGGTCCGAACACTGAAGCTTTCTTT.

The genes are TRBV5-1 and TRBJ1-1, with TRBD1 matching over 7 bases. The germline V gene has CDR1 SGHRS and CDR2 YFSETQ. This CDR3 has 14 amino acids. V was clipped by 4 bases and J by 5 bases; unmatched bases: 8. The CDR3 nucleotides read TGCGCCAGCAGCGTCAACAGGGGAGGGACTGAAGCTTTCTTT. Amino acid sequence: CASSVNRGGTEAFF. The full variable domain, rest sourced from reference TRBV5-1 and TRBJ1-1, is KAGVTQTPRYLIKTRGQQVTLSCSPISGHRSVSWYQQTPGQGLQFLFEYFSETQRNKGNFPGRFSGRQFSNSRSEMNVSTLELGDSALYLCASSVNRGGTEAFFGQGTRLTVV.

This chain uses TRBV4-1 with TRBJ2-2, with D unresolved. CDR3 length: 16 residues. In germline, CDR1 is MGHRA, CDR2 YSYEKL. The V and J ends lost 3 bases and 0 bases respectively, with 11 bases between them. The CDR3 DNA sequence: TGCGCCAGCAGCCAGGCCCGGGCCCCGAACACCGGGGAGCTGTTTTTT. Its translation: CASSQARAPNTGELFF.

The chain recombines TRBV6-6 with TRBJ1-2; D remains unclear. This CDR3 has 12 residues. Germline V CDR1 and CDR2: MNHNY, SVGAGI (reference sequence). Trimming removed 2 bases from V and 8 bases from J, with 9 bases in between. CDR3 amino acids: CASSYDPPGYTF. CDR3 nucleotides: TGTGCCAGCAGTTACGATCCCCCCGGCTACACCTTC.

V gene TRBV6-1 combines with J gene TRBJ1-1; D gene ambiguous. Trimming stripped 0 bases from V and 5 bases from J, with 10 bases between. From germline, CDR1 is MNHNS and CDR2 SASEGT. This CDR3 is 14 amino acids long. DNA of the CDR3: TGTGCCAGCAGTGAAGCGTGGAGGGCGACTGAAGCTTTCTTT. Its protein product is CASSEAWRATEAFF.

About this clone itself: The sample has other DNA sequences that encode this CDR3 too. The V and J genes are TRBV5-1 and TRBJ2-1; no clear D. Germline lookup yields CDR1 SGHRS and CDR2 YFSETQ. The V end lost 0 bases, the J end lost 0 bases, and 10 bases lay between the germline ends. CDR3 length equals 16 residues. The CDR3 spells CASSLGALSSYNEQFF. Written as DNA, the CDR3 is TGCGCCAGCAGCTTGGGGGCCCTGAGCTCCTACAATGAGCAGTTCTTC.

The genes are TRBV6-1 and TRBJ2-7, with 7 positions matching TRBD2. Germline V gene sequence: CDR1 MNHNS, CDR2 SASEGT. This CDR3 spans 16 amino acids. The junction had 6 bases not matched to a gene; V was cut back by 1 base and J by 0 bases. The DNA for the CDR3 is TGTGCCAGCAGTGAAGAGGGGACGGGGGGCTCCTACGAGCAGTACTTC. Encoded protein: CASSEEGTGGSYEQYF.

The chain couples TRBV5-1 to TRBJ1-2, with a weak D call TRBD1 (5 bases). CDR1 and CDR2 from the germline V gene are SGHRS and YFSETQ. The CDR3 loop spans 14 amino acids. Between the trimmed V and J ends, which lost 0 bases and 7 bases, there was a span of 13 bases. CDR3 residues: CASSLDVGRGGYTF. DNA of the CDR3: TGCGCCAGCAGCTTGGATGTGGGGCGGGGTGGCTACACCTTC.

V is TRBV7-2 and J is TRBJ1-5; D is uncertain. Germline V gene data show CDR1 as SGHTA and CDR2 as FQGNSA. This CDR3 region has 15 residues. With 5 bases removed from V and 6 bases from J, the gap between germline ends came to 17 bases. The CDR3: CASSPRAGSGQPQHF. The DNA of the CDR3 is TGTGCCAGCAGCCCGCGTGCGGGGTCGGGTCAGCCCCAGCATTTT.

V and J are TRBV18 and TRBJ2-7; D possibly corresponds to TRBD2 (5 bases). CDR1 is KGHSH, CDR2 LQKENI, per germline. The CDR3 is 13 residues long. Trimming removed 2 bases at V and 6 bases at J, with 11 bases between. In nucleotides, the CDR3 is TGTGCCAGCTCACCAGAGGGTGGATCCGAGCAGTACTTC. Protein: CASSPEGGSEQYF. The full variable domain, its missing parts supplied by reference TRBV18 and TRBJ2-7, is NAGVMQNPRHLVRRRGQEARLRCSPMKGHSHVYWYRQLPEEGLKFMVYLQKENIIDESGMPKERFSAEFPKEGPSILRIQQVVRGDSAAYFCASSPEGGSEQYFGPGTRLTVT.

The rearrangement links TRBV5-1 to TRBJ2-2; D is perhaps TRBD2 (6 bases). The germline gives CDR1 SGHRS, CDR2 YFSETQ. The CDR3 is 15 amino acids. V was cut by 0 bases and J by 5 bases, with 11 bases left in between. This CDR3 is CASSLDSGDTGELFF. The CDR3 coding sequence is TGCGCCAGCAGCTTGGATTCGGGAGATACCGGGGAGCTGTTTTTT.

The chain recombines TRBV4-1 with TRBJ2-7; 7 nucleotides agree with TRBD1. The CDR3 has 14 amino acids. After removal of 1 base from V and 5 bases from J, the junction contained 5 bases not matched to a gene. Germline lookup yields CDR1 MGHRA and CDR2 YSYEKL. CDR3 residues: CASSQVTGRDEQYF. DNA of the CDR3: TGCGCCAGCAGCCAAGTGACAGGGCGGGACGAGCAGTACTTC.

The rearrangement joins TRBV19 to TRBJ1-1; D uncertain. The CDR3 has 14 residues. Trimming took off 6 bases at V and 3 bases at J, with 14 bases between the two ends. Germline V gene lookup returns CDR1 LNHDA and CDR2 SQIVND (reference sequence). The CDR3 loop reads CASSTDPRDTEAFF. CDR3 nucleotide sequence: TGTGCCAGTAGCACAGATCCTAGGGACACTGAAGCTTTCTTT.

The rearrangement links TRBV7-2 to TRBJ2-3; TRBD2 might be the D (5 bases). V lost 2 bases and J lost 4, with 13 bases in between. Germline lookup yields CDR1 SGHTA and CDR2 FQGNSA. The CDR3 extends over 15 amino acids. This CDR3 is CASSLIGFGADTQYF. As DNA, the CDR3 is TGTGCCAGCAGCTTAATTGGGTTCGGGGCAGATACGCAGTATTTT.

Comments on this clone: This sample includes further DNA sequences coding for the same CDR3. This CDR3 reads CASSLGQGPYEQYF. CDR3 nucleotide sequence: TGCGCCAGCAGCTTGGGACAGGGTCCCTACGAGCAGTACTTC. J is TRBJ2-7 and V is TRBV5-1; 7 bases are a match to TRBD1. The CDR3 length is 14 residues. Per germline, CDR1 SGHRS and CDR2 YFSETQ. J gave up 2 bases and V 0 bases, and 2 bases lay outside the gene matches.

This chain connects TRBV15 to TRBJ1-2; 7 bases match TRBD1. The V gene end was trimmed by 5 bases and the J gene end by 4 bases; junction bases not matched to a gene: 10. The CDR3 is 15 residues long. CDR1 is LNHNV and CDR2 is YYDKDF in the germline V gene (reference sequence). In DNA form, the CDR3 reads TGTGCCACCAGCGGAAGGGGGCGAGGGGCCTATGGCTACACCTTC. The encoded protein is CATSGRGRGAYGYTF.

The rearrangement joins TRBV6-6 to TRBJ1-4, with D tentatively TRBD1 (5 bases). Germline CDR1 is MNHNY and CDR2 is SVGAGI (reference sequence). This CDR3 spans 15 amino acids. The ends were cut back, 6 bases at V and 5 bases at J, with 16 bases in the middle. The DNA for the CDR3 is TGTGCCAGCAGCAGACAGCCCGGCGGGAATGAAAAACTGTTTTTT. It is translated as CASSRQPGGNEKLFF.

This chain links TRBV19 with TRBJ2-1; TRBD2 agrees at 7 bases. The length of the CDR3 is 14 residues. V trimming: 8 bases; J trimming: 4 bases; junction bases outside the gene matches: 8. CDR1 is LNHDA and CDR2 is SQIVND in the germline V gene (reference sequence). CDR3 sequence (DNA): TGTGCCAGTTCTAGGACTAGAGGATACAATGAGCAGTTCTTC. Its protein is CASSRTRGYNEQFF.

The chain recombines TRBV4-1 with TRBJ2-3, with 14 nucleotides matching TRBD2. V lost 4 bases to trimming and J lost 2 bases; unmatched junction nucleotides: 11. The CDR3 is 19 residues long. Germline assignment: CDR1 MGHRA and CDR2 YSYEKL. The CDR3 DNA is TGCGCCAGCAGCCTCTCACGGACTAGCGGGAGGCCCTCCACAGATACGCAGTATTTT. Protein: CASSLSRTSGRPSTDTQYF.

The chain is built from TRBV6-4 and TRBJ2-2; TRBD1 matches at 9 bases. Looked up from germline, CDR1 is MRHNA and CDR2 is SNTAGT. This CDR3 has 14 residues. Trimming cost V 7 bases and J 6 bases; bases outside gene matches: 6. Written as DNA, the CDR3 is TGTGCCAGCAAGCCGGGACAGGGCTCCGGGGAGCTGTTTTTT. The encoded protein is CASKPGQGSGELFF.

The chain employs TRBV18 and TRBJ2-3; D is unclear. Germline V gene lookup returns CDR1 KGHSH and CDR2 LQKENI. V lost 4 bases and J 2 bases, leaving 13 bases between the germline ends. The CDR3 contains 15 residues. The CDR3 DNA follows: TGTGCCAGCTCACAGCCTTCCAGTTCCACAGATACGCAGTATTTT. Translating it yields CASSQPSSSTDTQYF.

This clone was counted once. The chain couples TRBV11-2 to TRBJ2-1; TRBD1 aligns across 8 bases. The CDR3 contains 14 residues. Germline V gene data show CDR1 as SGHAT and CDR2 as FQNNGV. V lost 4 bases, J lost 5 bases, and 4 bases stayed unmatched. The CDR3 sequence: CASSSEDRDNEQFF. The CDR3 nucleotides read TGTGCCAGCAGCTCCGAGGACAGGGACAATGAGCAGTTCTTC.

The genes are TRBV7-8 and TRBJ2-1; the D is unclear. In germline, CDR1 is SGHVS, CDR2 FQNEAQ. With 6 bases removed from V and 2 bases from J, the gap between germline ends came to 8 bases. The CDR3 totals 13 residues. CDR3 in amino acids: CASRNDAYNEQFF. CDR3 in DNA: TGTGCCAGCAGGAACGACGCCTACAATGAGCAGTTCTTC. The full variable domain, completed using reference TRBV7-8 and TRBJ2-1, is GAGVSQSPRYKVAKRGQDVALRCDPISGHVSLFWYQQALGQGPEFLTYFQNEAQLDKSGLPSDRFFAERPEGSVSTLKIQRTQQEDSAVYLCASRNDAYNEQFFGPGTRLTVL.

This clone showed up just once. The chain couples TRBV6-5 to TRBJ2-1; D remains ambiguous. V shed 6 bases and J shed 0 bases, with 12 bases lying between them. The germline V gene encodes CDR1 MNHEY and CDR2 SVGAGI. This CDR3 has 15 amino acids. The DNA for the CDR3 is TGTGCCAGCAGACCTAGTCGTAGCTCCTACAATGAGCAGTTCTTC. As protein: CASRPSRSSYNEQFF.